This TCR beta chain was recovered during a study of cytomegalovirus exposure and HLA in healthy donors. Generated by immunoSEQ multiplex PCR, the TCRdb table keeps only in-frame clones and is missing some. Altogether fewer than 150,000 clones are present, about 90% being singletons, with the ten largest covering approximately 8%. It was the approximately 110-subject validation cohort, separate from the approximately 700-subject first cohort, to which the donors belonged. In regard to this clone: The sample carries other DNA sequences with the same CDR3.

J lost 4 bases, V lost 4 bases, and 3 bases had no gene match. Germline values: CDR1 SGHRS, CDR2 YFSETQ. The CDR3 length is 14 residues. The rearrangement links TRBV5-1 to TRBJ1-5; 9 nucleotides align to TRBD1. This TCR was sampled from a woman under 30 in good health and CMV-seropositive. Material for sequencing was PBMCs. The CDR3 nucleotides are TGCGCCAGCAGCACCGGACAGGGGAATCAGCCCCAGCATTTT. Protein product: CASSTGQGNQPQHF.